These 29 T cell receptor beta chains share one sample of origin, sequenced in a study of blood T cell repertoires in COVID-19. Data came from immunoSEQ multiplex PCR; TCRdb stores just in-frame clones and leaves some out. The table has fewer than 300,000 clones, more than 80% seen once; the top ten hold roughly 1.1%. Sequenced input: PBMCs or T cells enriched from blood (not recorded which). All receptors derive from a young woman who had recovered from COVID-19.

This sequence joins TRBV15 and TRBJ1-6, with unresolved D. V shed 0 bases and J shed 5 bases, with 8 bases lying between them. Germline assignment: CDR1 LNHNV and CDR2 YYDKDF (reference sequence). The CDR3 has 15 amino acids. CDR3 sequence: CATSRDIEDNSPLHF. In DNA form, the CDR3 reads TGTGCCACCAGCAGAGATATAGAGGATAATTCACCCCTCCACTTT.

The chain recombines TRBV18 with TRBJ2-3, with no clear D. Germline V gives CDR1 KGHSH, CDR2 LQKENI. This CDR3 is built from 13 residues. V was pared by 6 bases and J by 0 bases, with 7 bases between. Written as DNA, the CDR3 is TGTGCCAGCTCCGAAACTAGCACAGATACGCAGTATTTT. Translating gives CASSETSTDTQYF.

CDR3 region: CASSLRERYEQYF. The CDR3 DNA is TGTGCCAGTAGTCTCCGGGAGAGATACGAGCAGTACTTC. V is TRBV19 and J is TRBJ2-7, with a tentative D call TRBD2 (6 bases). The CDR3 is 13 amino acids. Trimming left V 5 bases short and J 4 bases short, with 12 bases between. The V gene's germline CDR1 is LNHDA and CDR2 SQIVND (reference sequence).

The chain recombines TRBV2 with TRBJ2-5, with D tentatively TRBD2 (6 bases). The V gene lost 7 bases and the J gene lost 5 bases, with 17 bases spanning the gap. The length of the CDR3 is 14 residues. CDR1 is SNHLY, CDR2 FYNNEI, per germline. In DNA, the CDR3 is TGTGCCAGCACCGCCCACCCTGCGGGGGAGACCCAGTACTTC. Translated, it gives CASTAHPAGETQYF.

V is TRBV9 and J is TRBJ1-5; 7 positions match TRBD1. This CDR3 has 15 amino acids. Trimming at V came to 4 bases and at J to 3 bases, leaving 7 bases not matched to a gene. CDR1 and CDR2 (germline): SGDLS, YYNGEE. This CDR3 reads CASSPRTGFNQPQHF. The CDR3 region has the DNA TGTGCCAGCAGCCCCAGGACAGGCTTCAATCAGCCCCAGCATTTT.

This clone has at least ten counts. The CDR3 protein is CASSEGRAEAFF. CDR3 in DNA: TGTGCCAGTAGCGAAGGGCGGGCTGAAGCTTTCTTT. This chain connects TRBV19 to TRBJ1-1; D gene unclear. With 6 bases removed from V and 6 bases from J, the gap between germline ends came to 11 bases. Germline assignment: CDR1 LNHDA and CDR2 SQIVND (reference sequence). The CDR3 runs 12 residues. Full variable domain (missing parts from reference TRBV19 and TRBJ1-1): DGGITQSPKYLFRKEGQNVTLSCEQNLNHDAMYWYRQDPGQGLRLIYYSQIVNDFQKGDIAEGYSVSREKKESFPLTVTSAQKNPTAFYLCASSEGRAEAFFGQGTRLTVV.

The V and J genes are TRBV18 and TRBJ2-5, with 15 bases identical to TRBD2. The CDR3 is 19 residues long. CDR1 is KGHSH, CDR2 LQKENI, per germline. J was trimmed by 2 bases and V by 4 bases; bases with no gene match: 11. The chain's CDR3 is CASSRGTSGGTKWQETQYF. DNA for the CDR3: TGTGCCAGCTCACGAGGGACTAGCGGGGGGACTAAGTGGCAAGAGACCCAGTACTTC.

The rearrangement joins TRBV24-1 to TRBJ2-7, with 10 bases fitting TRBD1. V lost 6 bases, J lost 2 bases, and 6 bases stayed unmatched. The germline V gene encodes CDR1 KGHDR and CDR2 SFDVKD. The CDR3 extends over 15 amino acids. In nucleotides, the CDR3 is TGTGCCACCAGTTCCTCGGACAGGGGGACCTACGAGCAGTACTTC. It is translated as CATSSSDRGTYEQYF.

The V call is TRBV4-1, the J call TRBJ1-2; possibly TRBD1 for D (6 bases). CDR3 length equals 15 residues. Germline CDR1 is MGHRA and CDR2 is YSYEKL. Trimming removed 3 bases at V and 4 bases at J, with 15 bases between. This chain's CDR3 is CASSHHRDTSYGYTF. The CDR3 DNA sequence: TGCGCCAGCAGCCACCACCGGGACACCTCCTATGGCTACACCTTC.

The genes are TRBV6-2 or TRBV6-3 and TRBJ1-5; the match to TRBD1 covers 7 bases. This CDR3 is built from 14 residues. V lost 6 bases, J lost 4 bases, and 6 bases stayed unmatched. Germline lookup yields CDR1 MNHEY and CDR2 SVGEGT. CDR3 DNA: TGTGCCAGCAGCCCTTCACAGGGGAATCAGCCCCAGCATTTT. Amino acid sequence: CASSPSQGNQPQHF.

The rearrangement joins TRBV7-9 to TRBJ1-5, with D maybe TRBD1 (6 bases). The CDR3 contains 14 residues. V shed 5 bases and J shed 5 bases, with 13 bases lying between them. Germline values: CDR1 SEHNR, CDR2 FQNEAQ (reference sequence). The CDR3, as DNA: TGTGCCAGCAGCCCGCAGGGGTTGGATCAGCCCCAGCATTTT. As protein: CASSPQGLDQPQHF.

V gene TRBV7-9 combines with J gene TRBJ2-1; D gene ambiguous. The CDR3 runs 11 residues. Germline lookup yields CDR1 SEHNR and CDR2 FQNEAQ (reference sequence). The V end was cut by 1 base, the J end by 10 bases, with 5 bases between. The CDR3 protein is CASSLGAEQFF. CDR3 DNA: TGTGCCAGCAGCTTAGGGGCAGAGCAGTTCTTC. Full variable domain (outside the CDR3, taken from reference TRBV7-9 and TRBJ2-1): DTGVSQNPRHKITKRGQNVTFRCDPISEHNRLYWYRQTLGQGPEFLTYFQNEAQLEKSRLLSDRFSAERPKGSFSTLEIQRTEQGDSAMYLCASSLGAEQFFGPGTRLTVL.

The rearrangement joins TRBV7-9 to TRBJ2-5, with a weak D call TRBD1 (6 bases). Germline CDR1 reads SEHNR; CDR2 reads FQNEAQ (reference sequence). The CDR3 sequence is 14 residues long. Trimming left V 5 bases short and J 5 bases short, with 15 bases between. Here the CDR3 reads CASSPATGSETQYF. DNA for the CDR3: TGTGCCAGCAGCCCCGCAACAGGGAGCGAGACCCAGTACTTC.

In its sample, this clone was seen once. The rearrangement uses TRBV18 and TRBJ2-3; D remains ambiguous. Germline CDR1 reads KGHSH; CDR2 reads LQKENI. V was trimmed by 0 bases and J by 2 bases, leaving 6 bases between them. The CDR3 loop spans 14 amino acids. This CDR3 is CASSPPSFTDTQYF. The DNA for the CDR3 is TGTGCCAGCTCACCACCCTCTTTCACAGATACGCAGTATTTT.

This chain uses TRBV28 with TRBJ2-7; D might be TRBD2 (6 bases). Germline V gene lookup returns CDR1 MDHEN and CDR2 SYDVKM. This CDR3 comprises 15 residues. Trimming removed 1 base from V and 6 bases from J, with 16 bases in between. The CDR3 DNA reads TGTGCCAGCAGTTTATTAGGCGGGACCGCGGGCGAGCAGTACTTC. Protein: CASSLLGGTAGEQYF.

J is TRBJ2-2 and V is TRBV6-5; D is uncertain. V dropped 0 bases and J dropped 5 bases, with 7 bases sitting between them. In germline, CDR1 is MNHEY, CDR2 SVGAGI. The CDR3 is made up of 14 amino acids. This CDR3 reads CASSYSLYTGELFF. The CDR3 DNA is TGTGCCAGCAGTTACTCGCTCTATACCGGGGAGCTGTTTTTT.

The chain has TRBV3-1 (or the pseudogene TRBV3-2) and TRBJ1-2, with no clear D. The germline V gene encodes CDR1 LGHDT and CDR2 YNNKEL (reference sequence). V lost 1 base, J lost 4 bases, and 7 bases lay in between. The CDR3 runs to 13 residues. CDR3 amino acids: CASSQVAGYGYTF. The CDR3 DNA reads TGTGCCAGCAGCCAAGTTGCCGGCTATGGCTACACCTTC.

The chain employs TRBV9 and TRBJ2-1; D possibly corresponds to TRBD2 (7 bases). Germline loops: CDR1 SGDLS, CDR2 YYNGEE. The CDR3 consists of 14 residues. The germline V and J ends were trimmed by 7 bases and 1 base, with 12 bases remaining between them. The CDR3 spells CASGGDNSYNEQFF. CDR3 nucleotide sequence: TGTGCCAGCGGGGGGGACAATTCCTACAATGAGCAGTTCTTC.

This clone was found a few times. The rearrangement uses TRBV18 and TRBJ1-3, with 7 bases that match TRBD1. The V gene's germline CDR1 is KGHSH and CDR2 LQKENI. This CDR3 is 15 amino acids long. The J segment lost 4 bases and the V segment lost 3 bases, leaving 6 bases of the junction unmatched. CDR3 residues: CASSPDRVQGNTIYF. CDR3 nucleotides: TGTGCCAGCTCACCCGACAGGGTGCAGGGAAACACCATATATTTT.

The sample holds a few counts of this clone. This chain uses TRBV19 with TRBJ2-4, with TRBD2 matching over 12 bases. Trimming took 6 bases from V and 6 from J; bases not matched to a gene: 9. Germline-derived CDR1 and CDR2 are LNHDA and SQIVND (reference sequence). The CDR3 contains 16 residues. This chain's CDR3 is CASRSELAGGGNIQYF. The DNA of the CDR3 is TGTGCCAGTAGATCGGAACTAGCGGGAGGAGGAAACATTCAGTACTTC.

The CDR3 DNA reads TGTGCCAGCAGCGAGCGGGAGAACGAGCAGTACTTC. Translation gives CASSERENEQYF. The chain has TRBV12-3 or TRBV12-4 and TRBJ2-7; 8 bases are a match to TRBD2. Losses at the gene ends were 6 bases for V and 5 bases for J; bases not matched to a gene: 3. The CDR3 loop spans 12 amino acids.

The chain employs TRBV6-2 or TRBV6-3 and TRBJ1-5; D may be TRBD1 (6 bases). CDR1 is MNHEY, CDR2 SVGEGT, per germline. The CDR3 length is 14 residues. The ends were cut back, 5 bases at V and 2 bases at J, with 10 bases in the middle. CDR3 in amino acids: CASSSRQGNQPQHF. The CDR3 DNA reads TGTGCCAGCAGTAGTAGACAGGGCAATCAGCCCCAGCATTTT.

This clone has just a few counts. This sequence joins TRBV7-9 and TRBJ2-2, with 12 bases aligning to TRBD2. There are 16 residues in the CDR3. Germline assignment: CDR1 SEHNR and CDR2 FQNEAQ (reference sequence). The chain's CDR3 is CALGLAGPVDTGELFF. DNA for the CDR3: TGTGCTCTTGGACTAGCGGGACCGGTGGATACCGGGGAGCTGTTTTTT. Combining the CDR3 with reference TRBV7-9 and TRBJ2-2 gives the whole variable domain DTGVSQNPRHKITKRGQNVTFRCDPISEHNRLYWYRQTLGQGPEFLTYFQNEAQLEKSRLLSDRFSAERPKGSFSTLEIQRTEQGDSAMYLCALGLAGPVDTGELFFGEGSRLTVL.

The chain couples TRBV9 to TRBJ1-1; D might be TRBD1 (6 bases). From germline, CDR1 is SGDLS and CDR2 YYNGEE. V was cut by 1 base and J by 2 bases, with 12 bases left in between. CDR3 length: 15 residues. The CDR3 loop reads CASSVLAGANTEAFF. In DNA form, the CDR3 reads TGTGCCAGCAGCGTATTGGCAGGGGCAAACACTGAAGCTTTCTTT.

The V gene is TRBV7-9, the J gene TRBJ2-1, with 7 bases fitting TRBD2. The CDR3 covers 15 residues. V was clipped by 2 bases and J by 7 bases; unmatched bases: 8. Per germline, CDR1 SEHNR and CDR2 FQNEAQ (reference sequence). The CDR3 protein is CASSLSQGAGNEQFF. The CDR3 nucleotides are TGTGCCAGCAGCTTATCCCAGGGAGCGGGAAATGAGCAGTTCTTC.

This chain connects TRBV28 to TRBJ1-6, with TRBD1 matching over 7 bases. This CDR3 comprises 15 residues. Per germline, CDR1 MDHEN and CDR2 SYDVKM. Losses at the gene ends were 8 bases for V and 4 bases for J; bases not matched to a gene: 8. The CDR3 nucleotides are TGTGCCAGCTTCTCGTTACAGGGGTATAATTCACCCCTCCACTTT. Translation: CASFSLQGYNSPLHF.

The chain couples TRBV10-1 to TRBJ2-1; D perhaps matches TRBD1 (5 bases). The germline V gene encodes CDR1 WNHNN and CDR2 SYGVQD (reference sequence). The CDR3 runs 17 residues. Between the trimmed V and J ends, which lost 6 bases and 7 bases, there was a span of 25 bases. The DNA for the CDR3 is TGCGCCAGCAGCTTAATGACCGGCCCCAGGGATTATAATGAGCAGTTCTTC. Its protein product is CASSLMTGPRDYNEQFF.

The chain is built from TRBV24-1 and TRBJ2-1, with TRBD2 matching 9 bases. Germline V CDR1 and CDR2: KGHDR, SFDVKD. V lost 4 bases and J lost 3; bases outside the gene matches: 6. This CDR3 region has 16 residues. CDR3 in amino acids: CATSDQKRGDYNEQFF. The CDR3 DNA sequence: TGTGCCACCAGTGACCAGAAGCGGGGGGACTACAATGAGCAGTTCTTC.

The chain has TRBV13 and TRBJ2-1, with TRBD2 identical over 9 bases. This CDR3 is built from 16 residues. After removal of 3 bases from V and 7 bases from J, the junction contained 10 bases not matched to a gene. Germline CDR1 is PRHDT and CDR2 is FYEKMQ (reference sequence). The CDR3 loop is CASSFLGGRAINEQFF. The DNA of the CDR3 is TGTGCCAGCAGCTTTCTAGGCGGGAGGGCCATAAATGAGCAGTTCTTC.